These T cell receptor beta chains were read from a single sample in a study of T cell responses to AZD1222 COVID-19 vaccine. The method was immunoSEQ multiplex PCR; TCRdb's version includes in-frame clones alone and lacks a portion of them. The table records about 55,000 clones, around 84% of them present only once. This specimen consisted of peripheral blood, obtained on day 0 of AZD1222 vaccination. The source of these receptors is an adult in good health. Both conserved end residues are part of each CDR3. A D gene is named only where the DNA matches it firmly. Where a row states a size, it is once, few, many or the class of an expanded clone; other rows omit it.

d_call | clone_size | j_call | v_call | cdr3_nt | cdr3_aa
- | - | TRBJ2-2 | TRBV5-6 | TGTGCCAGCAGCGAACTCTTCGGGTTAACGAACACCGGGGAGCTGTTTTTT | CASSELFGLTNTGELFF
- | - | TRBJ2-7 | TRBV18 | TGTGCCAGCTCACCACCGGCCGTGACCTACGAGCAGTACTTC | CASSPPAVTYEQYF
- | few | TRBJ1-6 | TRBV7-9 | TGTGCCAGCAGCCTCCGTAATTCACCCCTCCACTTT | CASSLRNSPLHF
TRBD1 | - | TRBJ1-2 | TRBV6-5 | TGTGCCTCGGGACAGTCTAACTATGGCTACACCTTC | CASGQSNYGYTF
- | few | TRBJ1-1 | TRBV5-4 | TGTGCCAGCAGCTCCGAACCCAACACTGAAGCTTTCTTT | CASSSEPNTEAFF
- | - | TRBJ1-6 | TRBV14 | TGTGCCAGCAGCCCGCTTTTAACGGATTCACCCCTCCACTTT | CASSPLLTDSPLHF
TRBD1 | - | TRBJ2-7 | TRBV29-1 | TGCAGCGTTGAAGTAGGACAGGGGGTAGGCGAGCAGTACTTC | CSVEVGQGVGEQYF
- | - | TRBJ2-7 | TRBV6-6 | TGTGCCAGCAGCTCGCTCTACGAGCAGTACTTC | CASSSLYEQYF
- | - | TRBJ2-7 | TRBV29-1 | TGCAGCGTTGAGCTTGGGGAGCAGTACTTC | CSVELGEQYF
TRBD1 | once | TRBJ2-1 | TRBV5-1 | TGCGCCAGCAGCGAAACCGGGACAGGGGATGGGAATGAGCAGTTCTTC | CASSETGTGDGNEQFF
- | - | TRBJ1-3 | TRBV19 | TGTGCCAGTAGTAAATTCACTCCCTCTGGAAACACCATATATTTT | CASSKFTPSGNTIYF
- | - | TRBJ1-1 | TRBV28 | TGTGCCAGCCGATCCCCGGGGAGTTCGTCTTTCTTT | CASRSPGSSSFF
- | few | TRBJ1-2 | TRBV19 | TGTGCCAGTAGTATGGCAGGGGAGGGTGGCTACACCTTC | CASSMAGEGGYTF
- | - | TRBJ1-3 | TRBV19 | TGTGCCAGTAGTATTATGACAGGAGTCTCTGGAAACACCATATATTTT | CASSIMTGVSGNTIYF
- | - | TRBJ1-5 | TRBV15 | TGTGCCACCAGCAGTGGGGGGGGCAATCAGCCCCAGCATTTT | CATSSGGGNQPQHF
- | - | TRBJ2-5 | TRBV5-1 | TGCGCCACTCGATGGGACGCCGAACAAGAGACCCAGTACTTC | CATRWDAEQETQYF
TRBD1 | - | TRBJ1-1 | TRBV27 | TGTGCCAGCAGTTTATGGAAGACAGGGGATACTGAAGCTTTCTTT | CASSLWKTGDTEAFF
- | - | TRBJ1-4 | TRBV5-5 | TGTGCCAGCAGCTTATTCCCTGGAGAAAAACTGTTTTTT | CASSLFPGEKLFF
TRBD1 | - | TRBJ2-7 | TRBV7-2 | TGTGCCAGCAGCACGACAGGGCACGAGCAGTACTTC | CASSTTGHEQYF
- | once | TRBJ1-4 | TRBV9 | TGTGCCAGCAGCACCGCGGGGAGCAGGGTGGGTGAAAAACTGTTTTTT | CASSTAGSRVGEKLFF
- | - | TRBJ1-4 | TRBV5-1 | TGCGCCAGCAGCTTGTACAGTAATGAAAAACTGTTTTTT | CASSLYSNEKLFF
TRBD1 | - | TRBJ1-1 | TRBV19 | TGTGCCAGTACCCGGGACAGGGGTACTGAAGCTTTCTTT | CASTRDRGTEAFF
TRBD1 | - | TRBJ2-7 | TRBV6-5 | TGTGCCAGCAGACGGGCGGGGACAGGGGCCCACGAGCAGTACTTC | CASRRAGTGAHEQYF
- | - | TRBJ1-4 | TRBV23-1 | TGCGCCAGCAGTCAGTTCGGAAGGAAGGGGGAAAAACTGTTTTTT | CASSQFGRKGEKLFF
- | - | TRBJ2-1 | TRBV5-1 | TGCGCCAGCAGCTTGGTGGTGAGGGGGGCTGAGCAGTTCTTC | CASSLVVRGAEQFF
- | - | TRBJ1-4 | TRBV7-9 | TGTGCCAGCAGCTCAGGGGCATTGGGTAATGAAAAACTGTTTTTT | CASSSGALGNEKLFF
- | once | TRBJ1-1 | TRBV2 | TGTGCCAGCAGCTCGGACAGAAAAGCTTTCTTT | CASSSDRKAFF
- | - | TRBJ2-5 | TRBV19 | TGTGCCAGTGGCGGGGGGACAGGGAGGGAGACCCAGTACTTC | CASGGGTGRETQYF
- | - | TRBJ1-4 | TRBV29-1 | TGCAGCGTCGTGGGGGGGGCAAATAATGAAAAACTGTTTTTT | CSVVGGANNEKLFF
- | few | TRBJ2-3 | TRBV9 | TGTGCCAGCAGCCCGCGAACAGAAGGCACAGATACGCAGTATTTT | CASSPRTEGTDTQYF
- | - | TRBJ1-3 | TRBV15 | TGTGCCACCAGCAGAGATCTCCCCGGGGAATCTGGAAACACCATATATTTT | CATSRDLPGESGNTIYF
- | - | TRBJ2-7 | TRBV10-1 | TGCGCCAGCAGTGAAGGTGGGAGCTACGAGCAGTACTTC | CASSEGGSYEQYF
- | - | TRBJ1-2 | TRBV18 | TGTGCCAGCTCACCCGAACCAGGGGAGGGTAATGGCTACACCTTC | CASSPEPGEGNGYTF
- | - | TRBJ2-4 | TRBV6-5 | TGTGCCAGCGCCGCCCCGGGGGGCAGGCACATTCAGTACTTC | CASAAPGGRHIQYF
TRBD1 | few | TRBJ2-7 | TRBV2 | TGTGCCAGCAGTGTGAGGACAGGGTCCTACGAGCAGTACTTC | CASSVRTGSYEQYF
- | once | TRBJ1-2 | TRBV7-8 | TGTGCCAGCAGCTTAGGACAGATCTATGGCTACACCTTC | CASSLGQIYGYTF
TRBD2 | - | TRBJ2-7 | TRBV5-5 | TGTGCCAGCAGCTTCCGGCTAGCGGGAGAGGTCGAGCAGTACTTC | CASSFRLAGEVEQYF
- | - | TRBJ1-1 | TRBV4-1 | TGCGCCAGCAGCCAAGTGGGCCAGCCGCAAGCTTTCTTT | CASSQVGQPQAFF
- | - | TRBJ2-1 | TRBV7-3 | TGTGCCAGCAGTCCTACAGGCGGTAGCGACAATGAGCAGTTCTTC | CASSPTGGSDNEQFF
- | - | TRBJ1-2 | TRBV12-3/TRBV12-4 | TGTGCCAGCACGGCAGGGCATCTTGGCTACACCTTC | CASTAGHLGYTF
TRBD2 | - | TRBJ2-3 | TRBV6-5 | TGTGCCAGCAGTTACGCGGGAGGGGGCACAGATACGCAGTATTTT | CASSYAGGGTDTQYF
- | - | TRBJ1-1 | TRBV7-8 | TGTGCCAGCAGCTTGTGGACTGAAGCTTTCTTT | CASSLWTEAFF
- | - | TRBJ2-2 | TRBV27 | TGTGCCAGCAGTTTAAATTACGGGGAGCTGTTTTTT | CASSLNYGELFF
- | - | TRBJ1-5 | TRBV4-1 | TGCGCCAGCAGCCAAGGGCACAGCCTAAATCAGCCCCAGCATTTT | CASSQGHSLNQPQHF
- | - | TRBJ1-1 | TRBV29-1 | TGCAGCGTTGATCCCTCCGGGAACACTGAAGCTTTCTTT | CSVDPSGNTEAFF
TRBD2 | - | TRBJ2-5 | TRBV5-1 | TGCGCCAGCACCTCTAAACGAGCTAGCGGGCAAGAGACCCAGTACTTC | CASTSKRASGQETQYF
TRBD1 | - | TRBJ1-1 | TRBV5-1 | TGCGCCAGCAGCCTCGGACAGGGGAAGCCACTGGAAGCTTTCTTT | CASSLGQGKPLEAFF
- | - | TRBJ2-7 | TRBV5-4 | TGTGCCAGCAGCCTAGGACAGCCACACACCTACGAGCAGTACTTC | CASSLGQPHTYEQYF
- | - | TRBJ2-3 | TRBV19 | TGTGCCAGTAGTATAGGGGGTAGTATGGATACGCAGTATTTT | CASSIGGSMDTQYF
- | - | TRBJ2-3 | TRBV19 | TGTGCCAGTAGTCCGATCCAACGCACAGATACGCAGTATTTT | CASSPIQRTDTQYF
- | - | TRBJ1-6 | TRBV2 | TGTGCCAGCAGGTTTGGGGGGAATAATTCACCCCTCCACTTT | CASRFGGNNSPLHF
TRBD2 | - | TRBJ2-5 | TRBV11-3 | TGTGCCAGCAGCCGCGGGGGGCCAGAGACCCAGTACTTC | CASSRGGPETQYF
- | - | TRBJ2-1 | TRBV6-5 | TGTGCCACCTGGGGGGTCGCCAACAATGAGCAGTTCTTC | CATWGVANNEQFF
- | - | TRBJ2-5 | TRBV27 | TGTGCCAGCAGTTTCCAGTTGGGGGAGGAGACCCAGTACTTC | CASSFQLGEETQYF
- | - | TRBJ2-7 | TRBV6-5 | TGTGCCAGCAGTTACTCGGGGCGGACGACCTCCTACGAGCAGTACTTC | CASSYSGRTTSYEQYF
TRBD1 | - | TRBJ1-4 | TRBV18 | TGTGCCAGCTCAGCAGGACAGGGGAATGAAAAACTGTTTTTT | CASSAGQGNEKLFF
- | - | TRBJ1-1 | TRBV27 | TGTGCCAGCAGAAACGTACAGGTTATGAACACTGAAGCTTTCTTT | CASRNVQVMNTEAFF
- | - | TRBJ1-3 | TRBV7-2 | TGTGCCAGCAGCTTCACAGGGTTTTCCTCTTCTGGAAACACCATATATTTT | CASSFTGFSSSGNTIYF
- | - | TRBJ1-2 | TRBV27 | TGTGCCAGCAGTGGCCTACAGGGTATAGGTGTTCCTAACTATGGCTACACCTTC | CASSGLQGIGVPNYGYTF